Here is one TCR beta chain with its context. The antigen is unknown. This sample was included in a study of cytomegalovirus exposure and HLA in healthy donors. Study-level points and caveats: Most of the CMV-associated TCR beta chains (in a later analysis) appeared to be HLA-restricted.

Both 60 Vbeta primers and 13 Jbeta primers went into the PCR. The table came from immunoSEQ multiplex PCR; TCRdb's copy has only in-frame clones and leaves some out. Of 130,000 or so clones in the sample, roughly 82% were seen once. The specimen was PBMCs. This sequence originates from a male donor in good health and CMV-seropositive.

CDR3 sequence reads: CASSLIGQRGRETQYF. The CDR3 nucleotides are TGCGCCAGCAGCTTGATTGGGCAACGGGGGAGGGAGACCCAGTACTTC. The chain joins TRBV5-1 to TRBJ2-5; a weak D match, TRBD2 (6 bases). The CDR3 has 16 amino acids. V was trimmed by 1 base and J by 5 bases, leaving 18 bases between them. CDR1 and CDR2 (germline): SGHRS, YFSETQ.